This is a list of T cell receptor beta chains from one sample in a study of beta chain features in type 1 diabetes. Assay used: immunoSEQ multiplex PCR; TCRdb lists only in-frame clones, some missing. The sample carries about 150,000 clones, about 9% recorded once. Specimen: central memory CD4+ T cells from blood. All receptors derive from a woman under 40 with type 1 diabetes. The CDR3 runs from the conserved cysteine through the conserved F or W. Fields, in order: CDR3 length, V gene, CDR3 protein.

CDR3 length: 14
V gene: TRBV6-5
CDR3 protein: CASARTGVSYEQYF

CDR3 length: 13
V gene: TRBV27
CDR3 protein: CASKRQTGETQYF

CDR3 length: 15
V gene: TRBV5-1
CDR3 protein: CASSQDRPGTDTQYF

CDR3 length: 12
V gene: TRBV18
CDR3 protein: CASSGQPYGYTF

CDR3 length: 15
V gene: TRBV2
CDR3 protein: CASSEGSPGYNEQFF

CDR3 length: 18
V gene: TRBV28
CDR3 protein: CASSLFVFDRSEEETQYF

CDR3 length: 12
V gene: TRBV30
CDR3 protein: CAWSRELGTQYF

CDR3 length: 13
V gene: TRBV2
CDR3 protein: CAGNSNEKNEQFF

CDR3 length: 15
V gene: TRBV4-1
CDR3 protein: CASSQGGVTGETQYF

CDR3 length: 16
V gene: TRBV7-8
CDR3 protein: CASSRNRGGGQETQYF

CDR3 length: 15
V gene: TRBV27
CDR3 protein: CASSLDRGSYNEQFF

CDR3 length: 14
V gene: TRBV2
CDR3 protein: CASSAPGQSYEQYF

CDR3 length: 12
V gene: TRBV29-1
CDR3 protein: CSVAGRDYGYTF

CDR3 length: 12
V gene: TRBV7-9
CDR3 protein: CASSYGEETQYF

CDR3 length: 17
V gene: TRBV18
CDR3 protein: CASSPSRDSQKAGTQYF

CDR3 length: 11
V gene: TRBV18
CDR3 protein: CASSPDYGYTF

CDR3 length: 13
V gene: TRBV5-1
CDR3 protein: CASSANINNEQFF

CDR3 length: 20
V gene: TRBV11-3
CDR3 protein: CASSFTLIRTGRSSYNEQFF

CDR3 length: 13
V gene: TRBV25-1
CDR3 protein: CASSESGLETQYF

CDR3 length: 12
V gene: TRBV7-9
CDR3 protein: CAIRQGVGEQYF

CDR3 length: 13
V gene: TRBV2
CDR3 protein: CASGGEPTYEQYF

CDR3 length: 14
V gene: TRBV11-2
CDR3 protein: CASSLSGATYEQYF

CDR3 length: 11
V gene: TRBV2
CDR3 protein: CASRGVETQYF

CDR3 length: 14
V gene: TRBV5-1
CDR3 protein: CASSFTGGGETQYF

CDR3 length: 14
V gene: TRBV29-1
CDR3 protein: CSVEAGGNTGELFF

CDR3 length: 17
V gene: TRBV19
CDR3 protein: CASSSLAGDYLGGEQFF

CDR3 length: 14
V gene: TRBV25-1
CDR3 protein: CASGRAGVDTEAFF

CDR3 length: 13
V gene: TRBV29-1
CDR3 protein: CSVPGQGGNEQYF

CDR3 length: 16
V gene: TRBV30
CDR3 protein: CASTDRRKYLTGELFF

CDR3 length: 13
V gene: TRBV28
CDR3 protein: CASSSPGVEGYTF

CDR3 length: 16
V gene: TRBV11-3
CDR3 protein: CASSDGISRRYAEAFF

CDR3 length: 13
V gene: TRBV6-4
CDR3 protein: CASSPTGPDTQYF

CDR3 length: 14
V gene: TRBV19
CDR3 protein: CASRAGVDQETQYF

CDR3 length: 14
V gene: TRBV7-9
CDR3 protein: CASSFTSGSGEQFF

CDR3 length: 15
V gene: TRBV7-2
CDR3 protein: CASSSRVSGGFEQYF

CDR3 length: 16
V gene: TRBV7-2
CDR3 protein: CASGFLAGGPGDTQYF

CDR3 length: 15
V gene: TRBV2
CDR3 protein: CASNKQGSRGETQYF

CDR3 length: 14
V gene: TRBV11-2
CDR3 protein: CASSRRTSGGEQFF

CDR3 length: 11
V gene: TRBV28
CDR3 protein: CASSVYGEAFF

CDR3 length: 12
V gene: TRBV6-5
CDR3 protein: CASRDYAHTQYF

CDR3 length: 11
V gene: TRBV20-1
CDR3 protein: CSALDRATQYF